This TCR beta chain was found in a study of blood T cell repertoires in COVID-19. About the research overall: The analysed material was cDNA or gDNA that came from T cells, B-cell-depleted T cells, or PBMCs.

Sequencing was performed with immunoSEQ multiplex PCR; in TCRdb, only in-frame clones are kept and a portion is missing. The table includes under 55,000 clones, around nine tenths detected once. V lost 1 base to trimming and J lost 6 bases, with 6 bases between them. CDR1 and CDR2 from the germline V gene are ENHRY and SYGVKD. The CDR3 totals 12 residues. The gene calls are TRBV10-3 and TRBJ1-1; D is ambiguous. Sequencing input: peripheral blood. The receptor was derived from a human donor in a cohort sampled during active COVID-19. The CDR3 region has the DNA TGTGCCATCAGTGAGTTGAGAGCTGAAGCTTTCTTT. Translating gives CAISELRAEAFF.